A selection of T cell receptor beta chains follows, all from one sample in a study of blood T cell repertoires in COVID-19. Clones were read by immunoSEQ multiplex PCR, and TCRdb kept only the in-frame ones, dropping some. The sample records roughly 41,000 clones, approximately 83% being singletons. The sample was peripheral blood. These receptors all stem from a woman aged 80 or older with acute or convalescent COVID-19. Both conserved end residues are part of each CDR3. D genes are given only for firm matches.

len,j_gene,d_gene,v_gene,CDR3aa,CDR3nt
14,TRBJ1-6,TRBD1,TRBV9,CASSFRDSNSPLHF,TGTGCCAGCAGCTTCCGGGACAGTAATTCACCCCTCCACTTT
11,TRBJ1-4,NA,TRBV6-5,CASSNGEKLFF,TGTGCCAGCAGCAACGGTGAAAAACTGTTTTTT
14,TRBJ1-5,TRBD1,TRBV2,CASCPRDREAPQHF,TGTGCCAGCTGCCCCCGAGACAGGGAGGCGCCCCAGCATTTT
15,TRBJ1-1,TRBD1,TRBV6-2/TRBV6-3,CASSFPQDRGTEAFF,TGTGCCAGCAGTTTCCCCCAAGACAGGGGGACTGAAGCTTTCTTT
13,TRBJ2-5,TRBD2,TRBV7-8,CASSPGLQETQYF,TGTGCCAGCAGCCCGGGACTACAAGAGACCCAGTACTTC
14,TRBJ2-5,NA,TRBV9,CASSIGLAQETQYF,TGTGCCAGCAGCATCGGACTGGCACAAGAGACCCAGTACTTC
15,TRBJ2-3,NA,TRBV4-1,CASSQQWPSTDTQYF,TGCGCCAGCAGCCAACAGTGGCCTAGCACAGATACGCAGTATTTT
16,TRBJ1-1,NA,TRBV5-1,CASSLAQLSMNTEAFF,TGCGCCAGCAGCTTGGCGCAACTTTCGATGAACACTGAAGCTTTCTTT
13,TRBJ1-5,NA,TRBV30,CAWSVQDVQPQHF,TGTGCCTGGAGTGTACAGGATGTTCAGCCCCAGCATTTT
14,TRBJ1-3,NA,TRBV19,CASNTPNSGNTIYF,TGTGCCAGTAATACACCAAACTCTGGAAACACCATATATTTT
12,TRBJ2-7,NA,TRBV5-5,CASSLAGNEQYF,TGTGCCAGCAGCTTGGCAGGGAACGAGCAGTACTTC
16,TRBJ1-5,NA,TRBV6-6,CATHQGYGGYRQPQHF,TGTGCCACCCACCAGGGTTACGGCGGTTATCGTCAGCCCCAGCATTTT
14,TRBJ2-3,NA,TRBV11-3,CASSLGRGTDTQYF,TGTGCCAGCAGCTTAGGCAGGGGCACAGATACGCAGTATTTT
13,TRBJ1-1,NA,TRBV6-5,CASRKGKDTEAFF,TGTGCCAGCAGGAAGGGGAAGGACACTGAAGCTTTCTTT
15,TRBJ2-3,TRBD2,TRBV18,CASSTERGALGAQYF,TGTGCCAGCTCAACAGAGCGGGGGGCCCTTGGGGCGCAGTATTTT